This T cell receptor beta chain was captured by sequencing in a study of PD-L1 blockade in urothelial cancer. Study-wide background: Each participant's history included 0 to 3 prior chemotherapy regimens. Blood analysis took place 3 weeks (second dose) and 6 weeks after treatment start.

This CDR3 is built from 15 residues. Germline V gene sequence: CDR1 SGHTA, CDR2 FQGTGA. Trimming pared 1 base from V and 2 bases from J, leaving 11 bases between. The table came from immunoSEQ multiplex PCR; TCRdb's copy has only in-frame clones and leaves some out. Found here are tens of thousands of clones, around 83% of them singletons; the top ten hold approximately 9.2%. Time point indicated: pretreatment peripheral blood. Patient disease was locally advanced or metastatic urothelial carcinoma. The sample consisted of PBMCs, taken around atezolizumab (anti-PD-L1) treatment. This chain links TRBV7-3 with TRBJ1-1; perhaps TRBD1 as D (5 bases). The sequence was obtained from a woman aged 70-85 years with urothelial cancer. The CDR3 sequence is CASSLMGGSNTEAFF. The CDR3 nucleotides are TGTGCCAGCAGCTTAATGGGGGGGAGCAACACTGAAGCTTTCTTT.